This T cell receptor (beta chain) is drawn from a study of blood T cell repertoires in COVID-19. Background on the study: From the United States, Italy and Spain came samples of acute and convalescent COVID-19. PBMCs, B-cell-depleted T cells, or T cells were the source of the cDNA or gDNA that made up the material.

The CDR3 runs 15 residues. With 0 bases removed from V and 7 bases from J, the gap between germline ends came to 10 bases. The germline gives CDR1 SNHLY, CDR2 FYNNEI. In the source study's methods: Estimation of nucleated cell counts was performed using reference gene primer amplification. TCRdb's table, derived via immunoSEQ multiplex PCR, lists solely in-frame clones and lacks some. The D gene and trimming were derived from the DNA, and the V and J assignments and clone size from that table. The sample holds 150,000 to 200,000 clones, roughly three quarters seen once. Sequencing used peripheral blood. The receptor comes from a woman aged 40 to 55 with COVID-19, enrolled during active disease. This sequence joins TRBV2 and TRBJ1-6; possible D gene TRBD1, 6 bases. CDR3 region: CASSEAGGPNSPLHF. Here the CDR3 DNA reads TGTGCCAGCAGTGAAGCCGGGGGGCCCAATTCACCCCTCCACTTT.